Listed below are T cell receptor beta chains from one sample, sequenced in a study of immune evolution from preneoplasia to lung adenocarcinoma. Libraries were prepared by immunoSEQ multiplex PCR; TCRdb keeps only in-frame clonotypes and omits some of them. The table lists approximately 11,000 clones, 78% of them singletons, with 3.9% in the top ten. The sample consisted of FFPE minimally invasive lung adenocarcinoma tissue. Receptors were obtained from a person aged 55-80 years with lung adenocarcinoma. Each CDR3 is given with its conserved first and last residue. A D gene is named only where the DNA matches it firmly. Some rows mark clone size as missing; the rest say once, few, many or name a class of expanded clone.

abundance: few; v_gene: TRBV6-6; j_gene: TRBJ1-2; d_gene: -; CDR3nt: TGTGCCAGCACCACACGGACTCAAAACTATGGCTACACCTTC; CDR3aa: CASTTRTQNYGYTF
abundance: -; v_gene: TRBV7-2; j_gene: TRBJ2-2; d_gene: TRBD2; CDR3nt: TGTGCCAGCAGCTCACCCCTGGGGGGGGACACCGGGGAGCTGTTTTTT; CDR3aa: CASSSPLGGDTGELFF
abundance: -; v_gene: TRBV19; j_gene: TRBJ2-2; d_gene: TRBD2; CDR3nt: TGTGCCAGTAGTATGGGACTAGCGGGAGGGCCGCTGGGGGAGCTGTTTTTT; CDR3aa: CASSMGLAGGPLGELFF
abundance: -; v_gene: TRBV4-2; j_gene: TRBJ2-3; d_gene: -; CDR3nt: TGTGCCAGCAGCCAAGGTGGACTGCAAGCAGCAGATACGCAGTATTTT; CDR3aa: CASSQGGLQAADTQYF
abundance: -; v_gene: TRBV12-5; j_gene: TRBJ2-3; d_gene: TRBD2; CDR3nt: TGTGCTAGTGGTTTAGGGACTAGCGGTCCCCCAGTCACAGATACGCAGTATTTT; CDR3aa: CASGLGTSGPPVTDTQYF
abundance: -; v_gene: TRBV23-1; j_gene: TRBJ1-6; d_gene: -; CDR3nt: TGCGCCAGCATAAGTTGCACGGCCAGAAATTCACCCCTCCACTTT; CDR3aa: CASISCTARNSPLHF
abundance: few; v_gene: TRBV30; j_gene: TRBJ1-3; d_gene: -; CDR3nt: TGTGCCTGGAGTGACGGGCAGGCCTCTGGAAACACCATATATTTT; CDR3aa: CAWSDGQASGNTIYF
abundance: -; v_gene: TRBV7-9; j_gene: TRBJ2-3; d_gene: TRBD1; CDR3nt: TGTGCCAGCAGCTTAGAGGCAGGGGGAACAGATACGCAGTATTTT; CDR3aa: CASSLEAGGTDTQYF
abundance: -; v_gene: TRBV11-2; j_gene: TRBJ2-7; d_gene: -; CDR3nt: TGTGCCAGCACCCTAGAGTGGACGGACAAATCCTACGAGCAGTACTTC; CDR3aa: CASTLEWTDKSYEQYF
abundance: -; v_gene: TRBV27; j_gene: TRBJ2-7; d_gene: TRBD1; CDR3nt: TGTGCCAGCAGTTTATCGAACAGGGGCTACGAGCAGTACTTC; CDR3aa: CASSLSNRGYEQYF
abundance: few; v_gene: TRBV4-3; j_gene: TRBJ1-2; d_gene: TRBD1; CDR3nt: TGCGCCAGCAGCCAAGGACAGGGGGCTAACTATGGCTACACCTTC; CDR3aa: CASSQGQGANYGYTF
abundance: -; v_gene: TRBV7-9; j_gene: TRBJ1-1; d_gene: -; CDR3nt: TGTGCCAGCACCCGGACGGGCAACACTGAAGCTTTCTTT; CDR3aa: CASTRTGNTEAFF
abundance: few; v_gene: TRBV28; j_gene: TRBJ2-1; d_gene: TRBD1; CDR3nt: TGTGCCAGCAGTCCCGGACAGGGGAGCAATGAGCAGTTCTTC; CDR3aa: CASSPGQGSNEQFF
abundance: -; v_gene: TRBV11-3; j_gene: TRBJ2-7; d_gene: -; CDR3nt: TGTGCCAGCAGCTCTCAGACAGGCTCCTACGAGCAGTACTTC; CDR3aa: CASSSQTGSYEQYF
abundance: -; v_gene: TRBV18; j_gene: TRBJ2-7; d_gene: TRBD1; CDR3nt: TGTGCCAGCTCACCTATGCAGGGGGCCGCCTACGAGCAGTACTTC; CDR3aa: CASSPMQGAAYEQYF